This record looks at one T cell receptor (beta chain) sequence and its context. No antigen is known for it. Libraries were prepared by immunoSEQ multiplex PCR; TCRdb keeps only in-frame clonotypes and omits some of them. The sample shows some 140,000 clones, around nine tenths of them seen only once. This sample is drawn from a study of T cell responses to AZD1222 COVID-19 vaccine. Looking at the study overall: Second doses that came at about 4 or about 12 weeks were put together.

Germline V CDR1 and CDR2: LNHDA, SQIVND (reference sequence). The V and J ends lost 6 bases and 5 bases respectively, with 13 bases between them. This CDR3 region has 13 residues. Regarding the study as a whole: Seropositive at baseline were only a handful of AZD1222 recipients. Among the donors, most were white British and more were female, and clonal diversity was possibly underestimated.

The specimen was peripheral blood, collected on day 0 of AZD1222 vaccination. The chain couples TRBV19 to TRBJ1-1, with D perhaps TRBD1 (5 bases). This clonotype was obtained from an adult in good health. CDR3 sequence reads: CASSPSGATEAFF. CDR3 DNA: TGTGCCAGTAGCCCGAGTGGGGCTACTGAAGCTTTCTTT.